The 19 T cell receptor beta chains reported below all come from one sample, sequenced in a study of control samples from healthy donors and cancer patients. Method: immunoSEQ multiplex PCR; TCRdb's copy keeps in-frame clones and lacks some. The table records about 180,000 clones, nearly 90% of them present only once. Sequencing used blood. These receptors were taken from a woman aged 45 to 65 in good health.

This chain joins TRBV18 and TRBJ1-2; D not resolved. Germline V CDR1 and CDR2: KGHSH, LQKENI. The CDR3 has 14 residues. The ends were cut back, 3 bases at V and 4 bases at J, with 12 bases in the middle. The CDR3 loop reads CASSPGPTGYGYTF. DNA for the CDR3: TGTGCCAGCTCACCTGGTCCGACCGGCTATGGCTACACCTTC.

The V and J genes are TRBV28 and TRBJ2-1; 7 bases are shared with TRBD1. Germline V gene sequence: CDR1 MDHEN, CDR2 SYDVKM. The CDR3 totals 16 residues. V gave up 6 bases and J gave up 8 bases; unmatched junction bases: 16. CDR3 protein: CASRIKGNRGLHEQFF. The CDR3 DNA follows: TGTGCCAGCAGAATCAAAGGTAACAGGGGCCTCCATGAGCAGTTCTTC. Looking up the rest from reference TRBV28 and TRBJ2-1 gives the full variable domain: DVKVTQSSRYLVKRTGEKVFLECVQDMDHENMFWYRQDPGLGLRLIYFSYDVKMKEKGDIPEGYSVSREKKERFSLILESASTNQTSMYLCASRIKGNRGLHEQFFGPGTRLTVL.

This chain links TRBV28 with TRBJ1-1, with a possible D match to TRBD1 (5 bases). This CDR3 spans 14 amino acids. Trimming left V 5 bases short and J 1 base short, with 11 bases between. Germline assignment: CDR1 MDHEN and CDR2 SYDVKM. This CDR3 is CASSPNRRNTEAFF. The CDR3 coding sequence is TGTGCCAGCAGTCCGAACAGGAGGAACACTGAAGCTTTCTTT.

The rearrangement uses TRBV3-1 (or the pseudogene TRBV3-2) and TRBJ2-3; the D gene could be TRBD1 or TRBD2 (6 bases each). Germline-derived CDR1 and CDR2 are LGHDT and YNNKEL (reference sequence). This CDR3 comprises 14 residues. Trimming removed 7 bases from V and 1 base from J, with 12 bases in between. In DNA form, the CDR3 reads TGTGCCAGCAATTTCGGGGGCCGCACAGATACGCAGTATTTT. It specifies CASNFGGRTDTQYF.

This sequence joins TRBV7-2 and TRBJ2-2, with D perhaps matching TRBD2 (7 bases). CDR3 size: 19 residues. Deletions cut 3 bases from V and 9 bases from J, with 29 bases between. Germline lookup yields CDR1 SGHTA and CDR2 FQGNSA. CDR3 DNA: TGTGCCAGCAGCTTGGCGGGGGCTAGCGGAGGGGGTAGGGTCAGGGAGCTGTTTTTT. Protein product: CASSLAGASGGGRVRELFF.

The chain couples TRBV30 to TRBJ2-5, with D possibly TRBD1 on 5 matching bases. Trimming took 0 bases from V and 5 from J, leaving 7 bases between them. Germline V lookup: CDR1 GTSNPN, CDR2 SVGIG (reference sequence). The CDR3 contains 12 residues. The CDR3 spells CAWSVKGETQYF. The CDR3 DNA reads TGTGCCTGGAGTGTAAAGGGGGAGACCCAGTACTTC.

This clone was seen only a few times. The chain couples TRBV10-3 to TRBJ1-1; 8 bases match TRBD1. This CDR3 has 14 amino acids. With 6 bases clipped from V and 3 bases from J, the junction kept 6 bases outside the gene matches. In germline, CDR1 is ENHRY, CDR2 SYGVKD. CDR3 amino acids: CAISTTGVDTEAFF. The CDR3 DNA follows: TGTGCCATCAGCACGACAGGGGTTGACACTGAAGCTTTCTTT.

The chain couples TRBV19 to TRBJ2-2; D gene uncertain. Looked up from germline, CDR1 is LNHDA and CDR2 is SQIVND (reference sequence). V lost 6 bases and J 4 bases, leaving 12 bases between the germline ends. The CDR3 length is 14 residues. In DNA, the CDR3 is TGTGCCAGTAGCCAGCAGGCGGTCACCGGGGAGCTGTTTTTT. Translation gives CASSQQAVTGELFF.

V gene TRBV18 combines with J gene TRBJ2-7; no reliable D call. The germline V gene has CDR1 KGHSH and CDR2 LQKENI. The V end was cut by 3 bases, the J end by 0 bases, with 12 bases between. This CDR3 spans 15 amino acids. DNA for the CDR3: TGTGCCAGCTCACCTTTTCGTGGGGACTCCTACGAGCAGTACTTC. This sequence encodes CASSPFRGDSYEQYF.

The chain uses TRBV28 and TRBJ1-2, with no clear D. This CDR3 has 12 residues. V was pared by 5 bases and J by 0 bases, with 4 bases between. Germline assignment: CDR1 MDHEN and CDR2 SYDVKM. CDR3 loop: CASSVSNYGYTF. The CDR3 DNA reads as TGTGCCAGCAGTGTGTCTAACTATGGCTACACCTTC.

The chain is built from TRBV6-6 and TRBJ2-5; 10 bases fit TRBD1. Germline V gives CDR1 MNHNY, CDR2 SVGAGI (reference sequence). The junction had 14 bases not matched to a gene; V was cut back by 5 bases and J by 5 bases. This CDR3 is built from 17 residues. CDR3 DNA sequence: TGTGCCAGCAGTCCCGGGCAGACAGGGGGCGAGGCGGAGACCCAGTACTTC. Amino acids: CASSPGQTGGEAETQYF.

The chain couples TRBV13 to TRBJ2-7, with D hard to call. The CDR3 totals 12 residues. With 5 bases removed from V and 3 bases from J, the gap between germline ends came to 8 bases. Germline V CDR1 and CDR2: PRHDT, FYEKMQ (reference sequence). Here the CDR3 reads CASSVGYYEQYF. CDR3 sequence (DNA): TGTGCCAGCAGCGTGGGCTACTACGAGCAGTACTTC.

The chain combines TRBV28 with TRBJ1-1; D is ambiguous. V lost 5 bases, J lost 9 bases, and 16 bases lay in between. The length of the CDR3 is 13 residues. Germline CDR1 and CDR2: MDHEN and SYDVKM. The CDR3 reads CASSPGLRNQAFF. CDR3 sequence (DNA): TGTGCCAGCAGTCCCGGACTGAGAAACCAAGCTTTCTTT.

The chain employs TRBV6-6 and TRBJ1-1, with a weak D call TRBD1 (5 bases). V was shortened by 8 bases and J by 0 bases, with 16 bases between the two germline ends. The length of the CDR3 is 15 residues. Germline CDR1 is MNHNY and CDR2 is SVGAGI (reference sequence). The CDR3 coding sequence is TGTGCCAGCCTACGGGGCGGGTCCATGAACACTGAAGCTTTCTTT. Protein: CASLRGGSMNTEAFF.

The chain uses TRBV18 and TRBJ2-5; 11 bases align to TRBD2. The CDR3 sequence is 16 residues long. Germline-derived CDR1 and CDR2 are KGHSH and LQKENI. Unmatched junction bases numbered 3, after V lost 2 bases and J lost 1 base. CDR3 region: CASSPSTSGGQETQYF. The CDR3 bases are TGTGCCAGCTCACCATCAACTAGCGGGGGCCAAGAGACCCAGTACTTC.

The V and J genes are TRBV5-4 and TRBJ2-7; 10 nucleotides agree with TRBD1. Germline CDR1 is SGHNT and CDR2 is YYREEE (reference sequence). The V and J ends lost 0 bases and 4 bases, in that order; junction bases with no gene match: 7. This CDR3 has 16 amino acids. As DNA, the CDR3 is TGTGCCAGCAGCTTGGGTTCCAGGACAGGGGGATACGAGCAGTACTTC. It specifies CASSLGSRTGGYEQYF.

The rearrangement links TRBV20-1 to TRBJ2-7, with 15 nucleotides matching TRBD2. V was clipped by 3 bases and J by 0 bases; unmatched bases: 12. CDR3 length: 19 residues. The germline gives CDR1 DFQATT, CDR2 SNEGSKA (reference sequence). DNA of the CDR3: TGCAGTGCTAGTTGGGTTTCAGGGACTAGCGGGGGGCCCTCCTACGAGCAGTACTTC. Protein: CSASWVSGTSGGPSYEQYF.

V and J are TRBV28 and TRBJ1-1; the D is unclear. Germline V lookup: CDR1 MDHEN, CDR2 SYDVKM. The length of the CDR3 is 15 residues. Trimming took off 5 bases at V and 1 base at J, with 14 bases between the two ends. CDR3 in amino acids: CASSIRRITNTEAFF. The DNA for the CDR3 is TGTGCCAGCAGTATAAGACGGATAACGAACACTGAAGCTTTCTTT. Based on the CDR3 plus reference TRBV28 and TRBJ1-1, the full variable domain is DVKVTQSSRYLVKRTGEKVFLECVQDMDHENMFWYRQDPGLGLRLIYFSYDVKMKEKGDIPEGYSVSREKKERFSLILESASTNQTSMYLCASSIRRITNTEAFFGQGTRLTVV.

V and J are TRBV4-3 and TRBJ1-2, with D possibly matching TRBD1 (5 bases). The germline CDR1 and CDR2 sequences are LGHNA and YSLEER. This CDR3 contains 15 residues. V dropped 3 bases and J dropped 0 bases, with 11 bases sitting between them. CDR3 protein: CASSQDTSSNYGYTF. CDR3 sequence (DNA): TGCGCCAGCAGCCAGGACACGTCCTCTAACTATGGCTACACCTTC.